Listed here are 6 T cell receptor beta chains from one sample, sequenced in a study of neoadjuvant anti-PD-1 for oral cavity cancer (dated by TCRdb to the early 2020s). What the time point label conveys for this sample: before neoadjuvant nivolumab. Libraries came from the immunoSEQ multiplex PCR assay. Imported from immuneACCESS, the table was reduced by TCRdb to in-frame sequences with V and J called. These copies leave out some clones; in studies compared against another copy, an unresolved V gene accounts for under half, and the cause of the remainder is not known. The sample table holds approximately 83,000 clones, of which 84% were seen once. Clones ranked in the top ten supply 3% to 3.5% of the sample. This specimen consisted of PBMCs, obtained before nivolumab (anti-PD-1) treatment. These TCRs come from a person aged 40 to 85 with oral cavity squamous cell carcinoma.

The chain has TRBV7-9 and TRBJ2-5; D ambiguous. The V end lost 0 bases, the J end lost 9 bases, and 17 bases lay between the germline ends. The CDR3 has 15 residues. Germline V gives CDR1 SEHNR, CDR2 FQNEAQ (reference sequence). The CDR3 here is CASSLAEGRSKAQYF. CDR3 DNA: TGTGCCAGCAGCTTAGCCGAAGGACGGTCCAAGGCCCAGTACTTC.

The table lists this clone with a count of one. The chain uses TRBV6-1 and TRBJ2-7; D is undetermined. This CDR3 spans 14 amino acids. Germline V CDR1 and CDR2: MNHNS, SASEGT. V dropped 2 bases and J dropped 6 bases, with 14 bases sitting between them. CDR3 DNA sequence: TGTGCCAGCAGTGAAAGGTGGCAGGAACGCGAGCAGTACTTC. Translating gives CASSERWQEREQYF.

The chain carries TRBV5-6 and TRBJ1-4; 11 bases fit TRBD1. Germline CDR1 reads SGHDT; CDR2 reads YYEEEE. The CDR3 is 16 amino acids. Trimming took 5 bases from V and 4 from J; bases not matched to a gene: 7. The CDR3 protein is CASSTGTGGINEKLFF. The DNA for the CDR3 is TGTGCCAGCAGTACCGGGACAGGGGGGATTAATGAAAAACTGTTTTTT.

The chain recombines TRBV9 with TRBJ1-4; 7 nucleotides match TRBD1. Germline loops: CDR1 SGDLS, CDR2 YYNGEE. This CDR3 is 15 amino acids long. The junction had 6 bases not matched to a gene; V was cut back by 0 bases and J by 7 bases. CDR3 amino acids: CASSVAGSGGEKLFF. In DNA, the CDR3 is TGTGCCAGCAGCGTAGCTGGCTCAGGGGGTGAAAAACTGTTTTTT.

CDR3 loop: CASTLAGPQETQYF. DNA of the CDR3: TGTGCCAGCACCCTAGCGGGACCTCAAGAGACCCAGTACTTC. The chain joins TRBV6-1 to TRBJ2-5; TRBD2 aligns across 9 bases. Per the germline V gene, CDR1 is MNHNS and CDR2 is SASEGT. The CDR3 has 14 amino acids. Unmatched junction bases numbered 5, after V lost 7 bases and J lost 2 bases.

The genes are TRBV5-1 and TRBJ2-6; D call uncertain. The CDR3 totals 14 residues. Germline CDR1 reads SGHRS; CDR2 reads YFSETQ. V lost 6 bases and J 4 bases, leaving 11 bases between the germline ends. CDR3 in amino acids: CASILRRGANVLTF. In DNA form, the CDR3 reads TGCGCCAGCATTCTGAGGCGAGGGGCCAACGTCCTGACTTTC.